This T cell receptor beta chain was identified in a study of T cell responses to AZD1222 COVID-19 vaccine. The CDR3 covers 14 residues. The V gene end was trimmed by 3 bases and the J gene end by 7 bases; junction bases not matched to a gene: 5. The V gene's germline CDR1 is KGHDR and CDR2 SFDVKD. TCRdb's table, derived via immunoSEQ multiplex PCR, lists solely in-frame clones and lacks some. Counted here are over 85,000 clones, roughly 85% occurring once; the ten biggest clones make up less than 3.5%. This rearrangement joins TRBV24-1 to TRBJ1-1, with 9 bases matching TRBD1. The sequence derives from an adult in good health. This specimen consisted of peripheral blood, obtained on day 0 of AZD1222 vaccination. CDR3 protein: CATSDGDREGEAFF. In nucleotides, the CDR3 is TGTGCCACCAGTGATGGGGACAGGGAGGGTGAAGCTTTCTTT.